This TCR beta chain was identified in a study of metastatic and nonmetastatic thyroid tumors. Background on the study: Repertoire comparisons spanned blood and tumor or nodule tissue from malignant and benign thyroid patients. General observations from the study: Reported TCR beta diversity, measured in blood and tumor, was significantly higher for malignant thyroid tumors than for benign nodules.

Per the original methods: It was from CDR3 differences across clinicopathological groups that a distant-metastasis classifier for papillary thyroid cancer was built. With MiXCR, TCRdb reprocessed the PCR reads. TCRdb's processing, not the authors', yielded these V and J calls. There are 14,000 to 15,000 clones in the sample; roughly 3.5% occur only once, and 25% to 30% lies in the top ten. Between the trimmed V and J ends, which lost 6 bases and 2 bases, there was a span of 11 bases. The CDR3 has 13 residues. Germline CDR1 reads SNHLY; CDR2 reads FYNNEI. Details on this clone: What it recognizes is unknown.

Before thyroid surgery, none of the patients had received any treatment. The V gene is TRBV2, the J gene TRBJ2-7; D is possibly TRBD1 (5 bases). The clonotype was recovered from a female donor with papillary thyroid cancer or a benign thyroid nodule (not recorded which). Some clones in this sample may be carry-over from other donors' samples. The sample was tumor tissue. The CDR3 is CASRDDRTYEQYF. In nucleotides, the CDR3 is TGTGCCAGCAGGGACGACAGAACCTACGAGCAGTACTTC.